This T cell receptor (beta chain) was recorded in a study of blood T cell repertoires in COVID-19. Study information: The United States, Italy and Spain supplied acute and convalescent COVID-19 samples.

Germline V gene lookup returns CDR1 SGHRS and CDR2 YFSETQ. Trimming took off 2 bases at V and 7 bases at J, with 19 bases between the two ends. The CDR3 extends over 16 amino acids. As handled by the study authors: Nucleated cell counts were estimated from reference gene primer amplification. Only in-frame clones appear in the TCRdb table, and some are missing; sequencing was by immunoSEQ multiplex PCR. That table supplies the V and J calls and clone size; D and trimming were determined from the DNA. The sample has 90,000 to 150,000 clones; approximately 90% are singletons. Source material: peripheral blood. The source of this sequence is a woman aged 50 to 60 with acute or convalescent COVID-19. The chain employs TRBV5-1 and TRBJ2-1; D possibly corresponds to TRBD2 (7 bases). Here the CDR3 reads CASSFVGGGSGNEQFF. For the CDR3, the DNA is TGCGCCAGCAGCTTCGTGGGGGGCGGGAGCGGTAATGAGCAGTTCTTC.